Shown below are 15 T cell receptor beta chains from a single sample sequenced in a study of OX40 agonist ivuxolimab in advanced cancers. Method: immunoSEQ multiplex PCR; TCRdb's copy keeps in-frame clones and lacks some. The sample contains 80,000 or so clones, about 85% of which appear only once. The input for sequencing was CD4+ or CD8+ T cells sorted from blood, taken in a trial of the OX40 agonist ivuxolimab. The origin of the receptors is an adult with an advanced solid tumor such as melanoma, head and neck, liver or kidney cancer.

This sequence joins TRBV5-1 and TRBJ1-2, with 11 bases lining up with TRBD1. There are 15 residues in the CDR3. Germline trimming cut 9 bases from V and 6 bases from J; bases unmatched to any gene: 13. Germline lookup yields CDR1 SGHRS and CDR2 YFSETQ. CDR3 nucleotides: TGCGCCACCTCCTTTACGGGACAGGGGGATAATGGCTACACCTTC. Protein product: CATSFTGQGDNGYTF.

The chain combines TRBV9 with TRBJ1-1, with D possibly being TRBD1 (5 bases). The CDR3 totals 15 residues. Per germline, CDR1 SGDLS and CDR2 YYNGEE. Trimming shortened V by 0 bases and J by 5 bases, and 14 bases separated the two germline ends. The CDR3 loop reads CASSVVAGRETEAFF. CDR3 DNA: TGTGCCAGCAGCGTAGTGGCAGGGCGGGAGACTGAAGCTTTCTTT.

The chain couples TRBV29-1 to TRBJ1-2, with TRBD1 as a possible D gene (6 bases). The CDR3 contains 14 residues. In germline, CDR1 is SQVTM, CDR2 ANQGSEA. Trimming cost V 3 bases and J 0 bases, with 11 bases left between them. The CDR3 here is CSVEGTTTNYGYTF. In DNA, the CDR3 is TGCAGCGTTGAGGGGACAACCACTAACTATGGCTACACCTTC.

The chain carries TRBV19 and TRBJ2-2, with D maybe TRBD1 (6 bases). Trimming removed 6 bases from V and 5 bases from J, with 10 bases in between. This CDR3 spans 13 amino acids. Germline assignment: CDR1 LNHDA and CDR2 SQIVND (reference sequence). In DNA form, the CDR3 reads TGTGCCAGTAGGAAGGACAGAACCGGGGAGCTGTTTTTT. Translation: CASRKDRTGELFF.

J is TRBJ2-3 and V is TRBV7-3; tentatively, D is TRBD1 or TRBD2 (5 bases each). The V end lost 5 bases, the J end lost 2 bases, and 14 bases lay between the germline ends. The CDR3 consists of 15 residues. Germline CDR1 SGHTA, CDR2 FQGTGA. This CDR3 is CASSTGRTITDTQYF. The CDR3 DNA follows: TGTGCCAGCAGCACGGGACGGACAATCACAGATACGCAGTATTTT. The full variable domain, in which reference TRBV7-3 and TRBJ2-3 provide the parts outside the CDR3, is GAGVSQTPSNKVTEKGKYVELRCDPISGHTALYWYRQSLGQGPEFLIYFQGTGAADDSGLPNDRFFAVRPEGSVSTLKIQRTERGDSAVYLCASSTGRTITDTQYFGPGTRLTVL.

This chain uses TRBV4-3 with TRBJ1-5, with D possibly matching TRBD1 (5 bases). Trimming shortened V by 4 bases and J by 9 bases, and 13 bases separated the two germline ends. CDR3 length: 13 residues. From germline, CDR1 is LGHNA and CDR2 YSLEER. CDR3 nucleotide sequence: TGCGCCAGCAGCCTAACAGGCTCCTCGCCCCAGCATTTT. Translating it yields CASSLTGSSPQHF.

This chain uses TRBV2 with TRBJ2-5; D not resolved. Germline CDR1 reads SNHLY; CDR2 reads FYNNEI. The CDR3 loop spans 10 amino acids. The V gene lost 5 bases and the J gene lost 4 bases, with 2 bases spanning the gap. The CDR3 spells CASSRETQYF. In DNA form, the CDR3 reads TGTGCCAGCAGTAGAGAGACCCAGTACTTC.

This clone came up a few times. The rearrangement joins TRBV7-8 to TRBJ2-1; 14 nucleotides line up with TRBD2. V lost 3 bases, J lost 8 bases, and 15 bases stayed unmatched. Germline V gene sequence: CDR1 SGHVS, CDR2 FQNEAQ. There are 19 residues in the CDR3. The CDR3 DNA is TGTGCCAGCAGCTTGGGTAGAGGGACTAGCGGGAGCAGGGAAGATGAGCAGTTCTTC. Its protein is CASSLGRGTSGSREDEQFF.

This chain uses TRBV5-5 with TRBJ2-2; D uncertain. The length of the CDR3 is 15 residues. V dropped 0 bases and J dropped 3 bases, with 9 bases sitting between them. The germline CDR1 and CDR2 sequences are SGHKS and YYEKEE (reference sequence). In nucleotides, the CDR3 is TGTGCCAGCAGCTTGGTCAGGTGGGACACCGGGGAGCTGTTTTTT. This encodes CASSLVRWDTGELFF.

The chain recombines TRBV11-2 with TRBJ2-2; D might be TRBD1 (5 bases). With 6 bases removed from V and 1 base from J, the gap between germline ends came to 12 bases. This CDR3 comprises 15 residues. CDR1 and CDR2 from the germline V gene are SGHAT and FQNNGV. The CDR3 DNA follows: TGTGCCAGCAGTAAAGGGGTCATGAACACCGGGGAGCTGTTTTTT. Residues: CASSKGVMNTGELFF.

The rearrangement links TRBV11-1 to TRBJ2-1; TRBD2 matches at 7 bases. The junction had 3 bases not matched to a gene; V was cut back by 4 bases and J by 0 bases. The CDR3 covers 15 residues. Germline V gene sequence: CDR1 SGHAT, CDR2 FQDESV (reference sequence). The CDR3 bases are TGTGCCAGCAGCTCCGTAGCGGGCTCCTACAATGAGCAGTTCTTC. Protein: CASSSVAGSYNEQFF.

The chain carries TRBV5-1 and TRBJ1-2, with D perhaps TRBD1 (6 bases). With 1 base removed from V and 6 bases from J, the gap between germline ends came to 19 bases. CDR3 size: 16 residues. The V gene's germline CDR1 is SGHRS and CDR2 YFSETQ. CDR3 nucleotide sequence: TGCGCCAGCAGCTTGTATCTACAGGGAAGGGAGCATGGCTACACCTTC. This gives the protein CASSLYLQGREHGYTF.

This clone was seen more than once but under ten times. The rearrangement links TRBV5-1 to TRBJ2-1; possibly TRBD1 for D (5 bases). With 7 bases removed from V and 3 bases from J, the gap between germline ends came to 17 bases. The length of the CDR3 is 15 residues. Germline V gives CDR1 SGHRS, CDR2 YFSETQ. The CDR3 reads CASRLSTGFYNEQFF. The CDR3, as DNA: TGCGCCAGCCGATTATCTACAGGATTCTACAATGAGCAGTTCTTC.

V is TRBV2 and J is TRBJ2-2, with 10 bases that match TRBD1. CDR3 length: 15 amino acids. The germline V gene has CDR1 SNHLY and CDR2 FYNNEI. Losses at the gene ends were 7 bases for V and 4 bases for J; bases not matched to a gene: 6. Written as DNA, the CDR3 is TGTGCCAGCAAGCCGGACAGGGGGATCACCGGGGAGCTGTTTTTT. It codes for CASKPDRGITGELFF.

This chain connects TRBV7-3 to TRBJ1-3; D is ambiguous. Deletions cut 5 bases from V and 1 base from J, with 6 bases between. The CDR3 contains 13 residues. Germline V gene sequence: CDR1 SGHTA, CDR2 FQGTGA. Here the CDR3 DNA reads TGTGCCAGCAGCAGGGATTCTGGAAACACCATATATTTT. This translates into CASSRDSGNTIYF.